The clone carrying this TCR beta chain was observed a handful of times. The data belong to a study of T-cell memory formation after mild COVID-19. TCRdb analysed the 5' RACE reads with MiXCR anew, one entry per CDR3 protein. The sample includes some 250,000 distinct CDR3 sequences, more than 15% of them seen just once. The V gene's germline CDR1 is ENHRY and CDR2 SYGVKD. The CDR3 runs to 13 residues. Between the trimmed V and J ends, which lost 3 bases and 5 bases, there was a span of 10 bases. Sequenced input: PBMCs or a T cell subset sorted from them (not recorded which). This receptor was obtained from a man in his late teens or twenties who had mild COVID-19 (a few samples of this study predate the infection). Cell type and time point are not known. This chain joins TRBV10-3 and TRBJ2-5, with D perhaps TRBD1 (5 bases). CDR3 bases: TGTGCCATCAGTGATGCAGGGTTGGAGACCCAGTACTTC. Protein sequence: CAISDAGLETQYF.